This is a list of T cell receptor beta chains from one sample in a study of patients and donors after allogeneic stem cell transplantation. TCRdb reanalysed the RT-PCR reads using MiXCR and keeps one entry per CDR3 protein. Of 110,000 or so distinct CDR3 sequences in the sample, roughly 35% were seen once. The sequenced material came from blood, either unsorted or a sorted T cell fraction (not recorded which). The receptors stem from a human donor who was either an allogeneic HSCT recipient or a stem cell or donor lymphocyte infusion donor (not recorded which). It is not recorded whose cells these are; they may come from a transplant donor. Both conserved end residues are part of each CDR3. A D gene is named only where the DNA matches it firmly. Clone size is given for some rows only: seen once, a few or many times, or a class if the clone is expanded.

D,V,size,J,DNA,CDR3
TRBD2,TRBV29-1,.,TRBJ2-2,TGCAGCGCAGGGACGCGGGGGTACACCGGGGAGCTGTTTTTT,CSAGTRGYTGELFF
.,TRBV4-3,.,TRBJ1-1,TGCGCCAGCAGCCCGAAGAGGGGCCTAAACACTGAAGCTTTCTTT,CASSPKRGLNTEAFF
TRBD1,TRBV7-9,few,TRBJ1-1,TGTGCCAGCAGCTTTCCCGTAATACAGGGGACCACTGAAGCTTTCTTT,CASSFPVIQGTTEAFF
TRBD1,TRBV25-1,.,TRBJ1-1,TGTGCCAGCAGTGGCAGGGGGGTAACTGAAGCTTTCTTT,CASSGRGVTEAFF
.,TRBV27,.,TRBJ2-3,TGTGCCAGCAGTTTACTTTGGCGAGATACGCAGTATTTT,CASSLLWRDTQYF
.,TRBV28,.,TRBJ2-7,TGTGCCAGCAGTTTATTCCCAGGGATGGCCTACGAGCAGTACTTC,CASSLFPGMAYEQYF
.,TRBV4-3,few,TRBJ1-4,TGCGCCAGCAGCCAAGATGCCTCCCTGGGTGGAAAACTGTTTTTT,CASSQDASLGGKLFF
.,TRBV28,.,TRBJ1-5,TGTGCCAGCAGTTTATTGGGGCAGCCCCAGCATTTT,CASSLLGQPQHF
TRBD1,TRBV12-3/TRBV12-4,few,TRBJ1-2,TGTGCCAGCAGTCCCACAGGGGGCTGGCTCTATGGCTACACCTTC,CASSPTGGWLYGYTF
.,TRBV6-5,.,TRBJ2-2,TGTGCCAGCACCAAAGGAGGTCGGGAGCTGTTTTTT,CASTKGGRELFF
.,TRBV24-1,.,TRBJ2-2,TGTGCCACCAGGGCGACGCTCACCGGGGAGCTGTTTTTT,CATRATLTGELFF